These T cell receptor beta chains were read from a single sample in a study of CD8 T cells in ankylosing spondylitis. Each CDR3 protein gets one entry after TCRdb re-called the 5' RACE reads with MiXCR. The sample lists 45,000 or so distinct CDR3 sequences, about 11% occurring once. Sequencing was done on a sample of blood, either unsorted or a sorted T cell fraction (not recorded which). The origin of the receptors is a male donor with ankylosing spondylitis or in good health (not recorded which). Each CDR3 is given with its conserved first and last residue. The D gene is left open where the match is weak. The listing skips clone size in some rows; elsewhere it reads once, few, many or a size class.

D: NA; J: TRBJ1-1; V: TRBV7-2; size: few; DNA: TGTGCCAGCAGCTCCAGGAGGGAGGACACTGAAGCTTTCTTT; CDR3: CASSSRREDTEAFF
D: NA; J: TRBJ1-1; V: TRBV7-2; size: many; DNA: TGTGCCAGCAGCCCCCATTTTCGCGGCACTGAAGCTTTCTTT; CDR3: CASSPHFRGTEAFF
D: NA; J: TRBJ2-1; V: TRBV25-1; size: few; DNA: TGTGCCAGCAGTGATTGGGGAAATCTCTACAATGAGCAGTTCTTC; CDR3: CASSDWGNLYNEQFF
D: NA; J: TRBJ1-4; V: TRBV7-2; size: NA; DNA: TGTGCCAGCAGCTGGCGGTGGGACTCAAATGAAAAACTGTTTTTT; CDR3: CASSWRWDSNEKLFF
D: NA; J: TRBJ1-1; V: TRBV7-2; size: few; DNA: TGTGCCAGCAGCTCAATGAACACTGAAGCTTTCTTT; CDR3: CASSSMNTEAFF
D: NA; J: TRBJ2-2; V: TRBV6-1; size: many; DNA: TGTGCCAGCAGTGAACAAGCGTACAACACCGGGGAGCTGTTTTTT; CDR3: CASSEQAYNTGELFF
D: TRBD1; J: TRBJ1-4; V: TRBV6-6; size: NA; DNA: TGTGCCAGCAGGGGTGGACAGGGGAAGCTTGCAACTAATGAAAAACTGTTTTTT; CDR3: CASRGGQGKLATNEKLFF
D: NA; J: TRBJ2-1; V: TRBV5-1; size: NA; DNA: TGCGCCAGCAGCTTGTCTCCTTGGGATGAGCAGTTCTTC; CDR3: CASSLSPWDEQFF
D: TRBD2; J: TRBJ2-3; V: TRBV3-1; size: NA; DNA: TGTGCCAGCAGCCAAGATCTCCTAGCGGGGGTAGATACGCAGTATTTT; CDR3: CASSQDLLAGVDTQYF
D: NA; J: TRBJ2-3; V: TRBV12-3/TRBV12-4; size: NA; DNA: TGTGCCAGCAGTTTAGCGGGGGGTGCAGCAGATACGCAGTATTTT; CDR3: CASSLAGGAADTQYF
D: NA; J: TRBJ1-4; V: TRBV25-1; size: NA; DNA: TGTGCCAGCAGTCAAGATACAGGGTCCACTAATGAAAAACTGTTTTTT; CDR3: CASSQDTGSTNEKLFF
D: NA; J: TRBJ1-2; V: TRBV12-3/TRBV12-4; size: many; DNA: TGTGCCAGCACCGAAAACGGCTTACTTAACTATGGCTACACCTTC; CDR3: CASTENGLLNYGYTF
D: NA; J: TRBJ2-5; V: TRBV20-1; size: many; DNA: TGCAGTGCCTCGGCAGCGGAAGAGACCCAGTACTTC; CDR3: CSASAAEETQYF
D: NA; J: TRBJ2-3; V: TRBV4-2; size: many; DNA: TGTGCCAGCAGCCAACCGGGACACGACACAGATACGCAGTATTTT; CDR3: CASSQPGHDTDTQYF
D: TRBD1; J: TRBJ2-7; V: TRBV5-1; size: NA; DNA: TGCGCCAGCAGCTTGGATTTCCGGGACAGGGTCTCCTGCGAGCAGTACTTC; CDR3: CASSLDFRDRVSCEQYF
D: NA; J: TRBJ1-5; V: TRBV5-1; size: many; DNA: TGCGCCAGCAGCTTACAGGGTGGGCAGCCCCAGCATTTT; CDR3: CASSLQGGQPQHF
D: NA; J: TRBJ2-7; V: TRBV2; size: few; DNA: TGTGCCAGCTCGGGCGGGACAGCGAGCTCCTACGAGCAGTACTTC; CDR3: CASSGGTASSYEQYF
D: TRBD1; J: TRBJ1-1; V: TRBV6-1; size: many; DNA: TGTGCCAGCAGTGTAACAGGGGGCAGGTTTGCTGAAGCTTTCTTT; CDR3: CASSVTGGRFAEAFF
D: NA; J: TRBJ2-2; V: TRBV5-1; size: few; DNA: TGCGCCAGCAGCTTGCCCGGGTCCGGGGAGCTGTTTTTT; CDR3: CASSLPGSGELFF
D: NA; J: TRBJ2-7; V: TRBV20-1; size: few; DNA: TGCAGTGCTAGACCCCCCGGACTAACCTACGAGCAGTACTTC; CDR3: CSARPPGLTYEQYF
D: NA; J: TRBJ2-5; V: TRBV5-1; size: NA; DNA: TGCGCCAGCAGTGCCGGCAGGGTGGCAGGGCGGGAAGAGACCCAGTACTTC; CDR3: CASSAGRVAGREETQYF
D: TRBD1; J: TRBJ2-5; V: TRBV29-1; size: few; DNA: TGCAGCGTTTCCCAGGGGGTGGGTCAGACCCAGTACTTC; CDR3: CSVSQGVGQTQYF
D: TRBD1; J: TRBJ2-1; V: TRBV5-1; size: NA; DNA: TGCGCCAGCAGATCAGGGGGCTCGGAGTTCTTC; CDR3: CASRSGGSEFF
D: NA; J: TRBJ2-2; V: TRBV27; size: few; DNA: TGTGCCAGCAGTGAAGGCTGGGGCGCCGGGGAGCTGTTTTTT; CDR3: CASSEGWGAGELFF
D: TRBD1; J: TRBJ1-1; V: TRBV5-5; size: many; DNA: TGTGCCAGCAGTTTACAGGGGAGGGAAGGCACTGAAGCTTTCTTT; CDR3: CASSLQGREGTEAFF
D: NA; J: TRBJ2-1; V: TRBV5-5; size: many; DNA: TGTGCCAGCAGCTTTGGCCGGTACAATGAGCAGTTCTTC; CDR3: CASSFGRYNEQFF
D: NA; J: TRBJ2-5; V: TRBV25-1; size: NA; DNA: TGTGCCAGCAGTGAATGGGTGACCCAGTACTTC; CDR3: CASSEWVTQYF
D: NA; J: TRBJ1-1; V: TRBV11-3; size: few; DNA: TGTGCCAGCAGCTGGGGGGGTGAAGCTTTCTTT; CDR3: CASSWGGEAFF